These T cell receptor beta chains were read from a single sample in a study of metastatic and nonmetastatic thyroid tumors. TCRdb reprocessed the PCR reads via MiXCR. This sample has about 43,000 clones; about 3.3% occur once, and the top ten carry roughly 9.1%. The sequencing input was blood. These receptors all stem from a female donor with papillary thyroid cancer or a benign thyroid nodule (not recorded which). Some clones in this sample may be carry-over from other donors' samples. The CDR3 runs from the conserved cysteine through the conserved F or W. A D gene is named only where the DNA matches it firmly. Clone size appears in some rows only: once, few, many, or a class for an expanded clone.

V gene: TRBV19
clone size: many
J gene: TRBJ2-7
D gene: TRBD2
CDR3 DNA: TGTGCCAGTAGTGTGAGCGGGAGCGCATCCTACGAGCAGTACTTC
CDR3 protein: CASSVSGSASYEQYF

V gene: TRBV7-2
clone size: -
J gene: TRBJ1-2
D gene: TRBD1
CDR3 DNA: TGTGCCAGCAGCTACAGGGACAGGGTGGGCTATGGCTACACCTTC
CDR3 protein: CASSYRDRVGYGYTF

V gene: TRBV12-3/TRBV12-4
clone size: few
J gene: TRBJ2-7
D gene: TRBD1
CDR3 DNA: TGTGCCAGCAGCCTAAGACAGGGGGCGCGCGAGCAGTACTTC
CDR3 protein: CASSLRQGAREQYF

V gene: TRBV2
clone size: many
J gene: TRBJ1-5
D gene: -
CDR3 DNA: TGTGCCAGCAGTGCAGAGCGAGGCAATCAGCCCCAGCATTTT
CDR3 protein: CASSAERGNQPQHF

V gene: TRBV6-1
clone size: -
J gene: TRBJ2-2
D gene: -
CDR3 DNA: TGTGCCAGCAGTGACCAGGGGTTACGCGCGAACACCGGGGAGCTGTTTTTT
CDR3 protein: CASSDQGLRANTGELFF

V gene: TRBV20-1
clone size: -
J gene: TRBJ1-2
D gene: -
CDR3 DNA: TGCAGTGCTCCGGACAGTCTCCATTACACCTTC
CDR3 protein: CSAPDSLHYTF

V gene: TRBV15
clone size: many
J gene: TRBJ1-4
D gene: -
CDR3 DNA: TGTGCCACCAGCACGAGGGAGGAATCTAATGAAAAACTGTTTTTT
CDR3 protein: CATSTREESNEKLFF

V gene: TRBV10-3
clone size: many
J gene: TRBJ2-1
D gene: TRBD2
CDR3 DNA: TGTGCCATCAGTTTCTCGACTAGCGGCTCCTACAATGAGCAGTTCTTC
CDR3 protein: CAISFSTSGSYNEQFF

V gene: TRBV30
clone size: many
J gene: TRBJ1-4
D gene: TRBD1
CDR3 DNA: TGTGCCTGGAGTCCCGGGACAGATGAAAAACTGTTTTTT
CDR3 protein: CAWSPGTDEKLFF

V gene: TRBV6-9
clone size: once
J gene: TRBJ2-7
D gene: -
CDR3 DNA: TGTGCCAGCAGTTACGCCTCAGGAGCCTACGAGCAGTACTTC
CDR3 protein: CASSYASGAYEQYF

V gene: TRBV27
clone size: -
J gene: TRBJ1-2
D gene: -
CDR3 DNA: TGTGCCAGCAGCTTGGGAGGGAGGGGTGGCTACACCTTC
CDR3 protein: CASSLGGRGGYTF

V gene: TRBV2
clone size: -
J gene: TRBJ2-1
D gene: -
CDR3 DNA: TGTGCCAGCATTAGGACAGCGGGCCTTAATGAGCAGTTCTTC
CDR3 protein: CASIRTAGLNEQFF

V gene: TRBV12-3/TRBV12-4
clone size: many
J gene: TRBJ2-3
D gene: TRBD2
CDR3 DNA: TGTGCCAGCAGTTTTATCGGCGGGAGTGATACGCAGTATTTT
CDR3 protein: CASSFIGGSDTQYF

V gene: TRBV6-1
clone size: many
J gene: TRBJ1-4
D gene: TRBD1
CDR3 DNA: TGTGCTAGCAGTGACCCGGACAGGGGGAAAGAAAAACTGTTTTTT
CDR3 protein: CASSDPDRGKEKLFF

V gene: TRBV19
clone size: -
J gene: TRBJ2-2
D gene: -
CDR3 DNA: TGTGCCAGTAGTATAGTGTACGCCGGGGAGCTGTTTTTT
CDR3 protein: CASSIVYAGELFF

V gene: TRBV15
clone size: -
J gene: TRBJ1-2
D gene: TRBD1
CDR3 DNA: TGTGCCACCAGCAGAGACCTAAAGAGGGGGCCGGGTGGCTACACCTTC
CDR3 protein: CATSRDLKRGPGGYTF

V gene: TRBV11-2
clone size: few
J gene: TRBJ2-2
D gene: -
CDR3 DNA: TGTGCCAGCAGCTTCGGGGGGAACACCGGGGAGCTGTTTTTT
CDR3 protein: CASSFGGNTGELFF

V gene: TRBV6-2/TRBV6-3
clone size: few
J gene: TRBJ2-7
D gene: -
CDR3 DNA: TGTGCCAGCAGTTACTCCGCCACAGTGGAAGAGCAGTACTTC
CDR3 protein: CASSYSATVEEQYF

V gene: TRBV15
clone size: many
J gene: TRBJ1-5
D gene: TRBD1
CDR3 DNA: TGTGCCACCAGCAGAGTAAGGGACAGGGAGGAGGGTCAGCCCCAGCATTTT
CDR3 protein: CATSRVRDREEGQPQHF

V gene: TRBV28
clone size: -
J gene: TRBJ2-2
D gene: -
CDR3 DNA: TGTGCCAGTATAGGGTCGGGGGCCCCTGGTGACACCGGTGAGCTGTTTTTT
CDR3 protein: CASIGSGAPGDTGELFF

V gene: TRBV7-3
clone size: -
J gene: TRBJ1-6
D gene: -
CDR3 DNA: TGTGCCAGCAGCTTAGGGGGCTATAATTCACCCCTCCACTTT
CDR3 protein: CASSLGGYNSPLHF

V gene: TRBV4-2
clone size: many
J gene: TRBJ2-3
D gene: TRBD2
CDR3 DNA: TGTGCCAGCAGCCAGCCTACTAGCGGGAGTAACTATTTT
CDR3 protein: CASSQPTSGSNYF

V gene: TRBV12-3/TRBV12-4
clone size: many
J gene: TRBJ2-5
D gene: -
CDR3 DNA: TGTGCCAGCAGAGCGGAAGGCCAAGAGACCCAGTACTTC
CDR3 protein: CASRAEGQETQYF

V gene: TRBV7-2
clone size: -
J gene: TRBJ1-5
D gene: TRBD1
CDR3 DNA: TGTGCCAGCACCCCGAACAGGGGTCAGCCCCAGCATTTT
CDR3 protein: CASTPNRGQPQHF

V gene: TRBV19
clone size: many
J gene: TRBJ2-1
D gene: -
CDR3 DNA: TGTGCCAGTAGTATAAAAACGAGAGCCCAGTACAATGAGCAGTTCTTC
CDR3 protein: CASSIKTRAQYNEQFF

V gene: TRBV2
clone size: -
J gene: TRBJ1-2
D gene: -
CDR3 DNA: TGTGCCAGCAGTGAAGACACGGCCCTAATGGGCTACACCTTC
CDR3 protein: CASSEDTALMGYTF

V gene: TRBV10-3
clone size: many
J gene: TRBJ2-7
D gene: -
CDR3 DNA: TGTGCCATCTCGGGTGTTAGTGGGCCCGAGCAGTACTTC
CDR3 protein: CAISGVSGPEQYF

V gene: TRBV11-2
clone size: many
J gene: TRBJ2-3
D gene: TRBD2
CDR3 DNA: TGTGCCAGCCGCCCGACTAGCGAGTACACAGATACGCAGTATTTT
CDR3 protein: CASRPTSEYTDTQYF

V gene: TRBV12-3/TRBV12-4
clone size: few
J gene: TRBJ1-2
D gene: -
CDR3 DNA: TGTGCCAGCAGCGAGGGGACTAACTATGGCTACACCTTC
CDR3 protein: CASSEGTNYGYTF

V gene: TRBV6-1
clone size: many
J gene: TRBJ2-1
D gene: -
CDR3 DNA: TGTGCCAGCAGCTCCCTGGGAGGCGCCTCCTACAATGAGCAGTTCTTC
CDR3 protein: CASSSLGGASYNEQFF

V gene: TRBV7-8
clone size: many
J gene: TRBJ2-4
D gene: TRBD2
CDR3 DNA: TGTGCCAGCAGCGCTACAGCGGGAGGAGCCAAAAACATTCAGTACTTC
CDR3 protein: CASSATAGGAKNIQYF

V gene: TRBV12-3/TRBV12-4
clone size: -
J gene: TRBJ2-7
D gene: TRBD2
CDR3 DNA: TGTGCCAGCAGTACATACCGTCTCCTAGCGGGACCCGAGCAGTACTTC
CDR3 protein: CASSTYRLLAGPEQYF

V gene: TRBV27
clone size: -
J gene: TRBJ2-1
D gene: -
CDR3 DNA: TGTGCCAGCAGGGCCCGACGTGGGGAGGAGTTCTTC
CDR3 protein: CASRARRGEEFF

V gene: TRBV28
clone size: -
J gene: TRBJ1-2
D gene: -
CDR3 DNA: TGTGCCAGCAGCCCTTCTTACTATGGCTACACCTTC
CDR3 protein: CASSPSYYGYTF

V gene: TRBV4-2
clone size: few
J gene: TRBJ2-3
D gene: -
CDR3 DNA: TGTGCCAGCAGCCAGGACCTCAACACAGATACGCAGTATTTT
CDR3 protein: CASSQDLNTDTQYF

V gene: TRBV28
clone size: few
J gene: TRBJ2-2
D gene: TRBD1
CDR3 DNA: TGTGCCAGCAGTTTACACCGGGACAGGGTTGTGGAGCTGTTTTTT
CDR3 protein: CASSLHRDRVVELFF